This TCR beta chain stems from a study of T cell responses to AZD1222 COVID-19 vaccine. Concerning this clone itself: As yet, its antigen is unknown.

TCRdb's table, derived via immunoSEQ multiplex PCR, lists solely in-frame clones and lacks some. The data hold about 110,000 clones, with approximately 88% observed a single time. Study-wide findings and caveats: Regions left unmutated in variants are reportedly the target of nearly half of spike-specific TCRs. At study baseline, merely more than 5 AZD1222 recipients were seropositive.

This specimen was peripheral blood, taken on day 0 of AZD1222 vaccination. This receptor was identified in an adult in good health.

The CDR3 DNA reads as TGTGCCAGCAGCTTAGATCGATCCTCATCAGGGCGAGACTATGGCTACACCTTC. Residues: CASSLDRSSSGRDYGYTF. The V gene is TRBV11-2, the J gene TRBJ1-2, with D perhaps TRBD1 (5 bases). Germline CDR1 is SGHAT and CDR2 is FQNNGV. Trimming took 0 bases from V and 3 from J, leaving 20 bases between them. The CDR3 totals 18 residues.